The rows below give T cell receptor beta chains drawn from one sample of a study of T cells after yellow fever vaccination. TCRdb called the 5' RACE reads again in MiXCR, with one record for every CDR3 protein. The sample holds 620,000 or so distinct CDR3 sequences, roughly a sixth seen once. The sequencing here drew on PBMCs, taken roughly 5 days after the first yellow fever vaccination. These TCRs come from a man younger than 30 who received the YFV17D yellow fever vaccine. Each CDR3 is given with its conserved first and last residue. The D gene is left open where the match is weak. Clone size is stated in some rows and not others, as once, few, many or a class when expanded.

CSAIKGSSGGAYNEQFF,TGCAGTGCTATAAAGGGATCTAGCGGGGGGGCCTACAATGAGCAGTTCTTC,TRBD2,TRBJ2-1,TRBV20-1,-
CSANPTGGSGQPQHF,TGCAGTGCTAACCCAACAGGGGGCTCGGGTCAGCCCCAGCATTTT,TRBD1,TRBJ1-5,TRBV20-1,-
CASSPAGKETQYF,TGTGCCAGCAGCCCCGCGGGGAAAGAGACCCAGTACTTC,-,TRBJ2-5,TRBV3-1,few
CASSYRTPRSTDTQYF,TGTGCCAGCAGCTATAGGACTCCGAGGAGCACAGATACGCAGTATTTT,-,TRBJ2-3,TRBV6-7,many
CATSDFRGTGGTDTQYF,TGTGCCACCAGTGATTTCCGGGGGACAGGGGGCACGGATACGCAGTATTTT,TRBD1,TRBJ2-3,TRBV24-1,once
CASSITARGYNQPQHF,TGTGCCAGCAGCATAACGGCGAGGGGGTACAATCAGCCCCAGCATTTT,-,TRBJ1-5,TRBV5-6,-
CASSLGNRGNTQYF,TGTGCCAGCAGTTTGGGGAACAGGGGGAACACGCAGTATTTT,TRBD1,TRBJ2-3,TRBV12-3/TRBV12-4,-
CSALQNTGELFF,TGCAGCGCCCTACAGAACACCGGGGAGCTGTTTTTT,-,TRBJ2-2,TRBV29-1,-
CASSVVDLNTEAFF,TGTGCCAGCAGCGTGGTGGACCTGAACACTGAAGCTTTCTTT,-,TRBJ1-1,TRBV9,few
CASSAPGQLLYEQYF,TGTGCCAGTAGTGCCCCCGGACAACTCCTCTACGAGCAGTACTTC,-,TRBJ2-7,TRBV19,few
CASSYSREQYF,TGTGCCAGCAGTTACTCGCGGGAGCAGTACTTC,-,TRBJ2-7,TRBV6-6,-
CASAAGLSGANVLTF,TGTGCCAGCGCAGCAGGGTTGTCTGGGGCCAACGTCCTGACTTTC,-,TRBJ2-6,TRBV7-2,once
CASRRSSGNTIYF,TGTGCCAGCCGGAGGTCCTCTGGAAACACCATATATTTT,-,TRBJ1-3,TRBV7-2,-
CASPSPANYGYTF,TGTGCCAGTCCCAGCCCGGCGAACTATGGCTACACCTTC,-,TRBJ1-2,TRBV6-1,-
CASSYVGGKLFF,TGTGCCAGCAGTTACGTCGGGGGAAAACTGTTTTTT,-,TRBJ1-4,TRBV6-2/TRBV6-3,-
CASSFRGSYGYTF,TGTGCCAGCAGCTTCAGGGGTTCCTATGGCTACACCTTC,-,TRBJ1-2,TRBV27,few
CASSSILKTEDTDTQYF,TGTGCCAGCAGCTCAATCCTAAAGACAGAGGACACAGATACGCAGTATTTT,-,TRBJ2-3,TRBV5-4,-
CASSLVRDRVYNEQFF,TGCGCCAGCAGCTTGGTAAGGGACAGGGTCTACAATGAGCAGTTCTTC,TRBD1,TRBJ2-1,TRBV5-1,few
CASSPAPEKLFF,TGTGCCAGCAGCCCTGCCCCTGAAAAACTGTTTTTT,-,TRBJ1-4,TRBV12-3/TRBV12-4,-
CASSAGAGSATEAFF,TGTGCCAGCAGCGCGGGGGCGGGGTCGGCCACTGAAGCTTTCTTT,-,TRBJ1-1,TRBV4-2,-
CSAHFRGFRAFF,TGCAGTGCTCACTTTCGGGGTTTTAGGGCTTTCTTT,-,TRBJ1-1,TRBV20-1,-
CASSPDSINSPLHF,TGTGCCAGCAGCCCGGACAGCATTAATTCACCCCTCCACTTT,-,TRBJ1-6,TRBV12-3/TRBV12-4,-
CASSPQGRGGANVLTF,TGTGCCAGCAGCCCCCAGGGGAGAGGGGGGGCCAACGTCCTGACTTTC,-,TRBJ2-6,TRBV14,few
CATTSGGNNEQFF,TGTGCCACCACTAGCGGGGGAAACAATGAGCAGTTCTTC,TRBD2,TRBJ2-1,TRBV6-6,-
CASSTLTGRDQFF,TGCGCCAGCAGCACCCTGACAGGGAGAGATCAGTTCTTC,TRBD1,TRBJ2-1,TRBV5-1,few
CASSLRKFTDTQYF,TGTGCCAGCAGCTTACGGAAATTCACAGATACGCAGTATTTT,-,TRBJ2-3,TRBV7-8,few
CASSLESTHYEQYF,TGTGCCAGCAGCTTAGAGAGCACCCACTACGAGCAGTACTTC,-,TRBJ2-7,TRBV11-2,-
CASNDRQGSETQYF,TGTGCCAGCAACGACCGACAGGGTAGCGAGACCCAGTACTTC,TRBD1,TRBJ2-5,TRBV6-2/TRBV6-3,-
CASSLFRGVTEAFF,TGTGCCAGCAGTTTATTCAGGGGAGTCACTGAAGCTTTCTTT,-,TRBJ1-1,TRBV12-3/TRBV12-4,-
CASSKGQATTGELFF,TGTGCCAGCAGCAAGGGACAGGCAACCACCGGGGAGCTGTTTTTT,TRBD1,TRBJ2-2,TRBV7-3,-
CSAPDSTEAFF,TGCAGTGCCCCGGACAGCACTGAAGCTTTCTTT,-,TRBJ1-1,TRBV20-1,-
CASSPVVGGSPLHF,TGTGCCAGCAGTCCGGTGGTCGGTGGGTCACCCCTCCACTTT,-,TRBJ1-6,TRBV7-9,once
CASNEYRAGVNEKLFF,TGTGCCAGCAACGAGTACAGGGCTGGGGTTAATGAAAAACTGTTTTTT,-,TRBJ1-4,TRBV7-8,-
CASSLEQLVYSNQPQHF,TGTGCCAGCAGTTTAGAACAGCTTGTCTATAGCAATCAGCCCCAGCATTTT,-,TRBJ1-5,TRBV12-3/TRBV12-4,few
CASSNTGALFSDTQYF,TGTGCCAGCAGCAACACAGGGGCCCTATTTTCAGATACGCAGTATTTT,TRBD1,TRBJ2-3,TRBV5-6,few
CATGQWGEASYEQYF,TGTGCCACAGGCCAGTGGGGGGAGGCCTCCTACGAGCAGTACTTC,-,TRBJ2-7,TRBV7-9,few
CASSYWGLAGEQFF,TGTGCCAGCAGTTACTGGGGACTAGCGGGTGAGCAGTTCTTC,TRBD2,TRBJ2-1,TRBV6-2/TRBV6-3,-
CSAHRVPMGEQYF,TGCAGTGCTCACAGGGTCCCGATGGGCGAGCAGTACTTC,-,TRBJ2-7,TRBV20-1,few
CASSPTGAWGYGYTF,TGTGCCAGCAGCCCGACAGGGGCCTGGGGCTATGGCTACACCTTC,TRBD1,TRBJ1-2,TRBV7-3,-
CATSGPGRRFYNEQFF,TGTGCCACCAGTGGACCGGGACGGCGCTTCTACAATGAGCAGTTCTTC,-,TRBJ2-1,TRBV24-1,many
CSAMSTDTQYF,TGCAGTGCTATGTCCACTGATACGCAGTATTTT,-,TRBJ2-3,TRBV20-1,-
CASSPQGSMNTEAFF,TGTGCCAGCAGCCCCCAGGGTAGTATGAACACTGAAGCTTTCTTT,-,TRBJ1-1,TRBV7-3,many
CASTLLSGATNQPQHF,TGTGCCAGCACCCTCTTATCAGGGGCGACAAATCAGCCCCAGCATTTT,-,TRBJ1-5,TRBV7-8,-
CSVVTFQETQYF,TGCAGCGTTGTGACCTTCCAAGAGACCCAGTACTTC,-,TRBJ2-5,TRBV29-1,-
CASSLAIRTGVSDTQYF,TGTGCCAGCAGCTTAGCGATTCGGACAGGGGTGTCAGATACGCAGTATTTT,TRBD1,TRBJ2-3,TRBV7-6,few
CASSESKASYGYTF,TGCGCCAGCAGTGAGTCGAAGGCCAGCTATGGCTACACCTTC,-,TRBJ1-2,TRBV10-2,-
CASSDSAGGFVQFF,TGTGCCAGCAGTGACTCGGCAGGGGGCTTCGTGCAGTTCTTC,TRBD1,TRBJ2-1,TRBV6-4,-
CASRTDGEGGYTF,TGTGCCAGCCGGACCGACGGAGAAGGTGGCTACACCTTC,-,TRBJ1-2,TRBV6-1,-
CASSQDRGGIWADTQYF,TGTGCCAGCAGCCAAGATCGAGGGGGCATCTGGGCAGATACGCAGTATTTT,TRBD1,TRBJ2-3,TRBV4-2,few
CASSQLPWNEKLFF,TGTGCCAGCAGCCAACTACCCTGGAATGAAAAACTGTTTTTT,-,TRBJ1-4,TRBV9,-
CASSYLAGSAYEQYF,TGCGCCAGCAGCTACTTGGCGGGGTCGGCCTACGAGCAGTACTTC,-,TRBJ2-7,TRBV5-1,many
CASSYSNPDASTGELFF,TGTGCCAGCAGTTACTCGAATCCCGACGCCTCCACCGGGGAGCTGTTTTTT,-,TRBJ2-2,TRBV6-5,few
CASSPLIATEAFF,TGTGCCAGCAGCCCTCTAATTGCGACTGAAGCTTTCTTT,-,TRBJ1-1,TRBV7-9,few
CSAPEVTGELFF,TGCAGTGCCCCGGAAGTAACCGGGGAGCTGTTTTTT,-,TRBJ2-2,TRBV20-1,-
CASSQDRMAGGFHEQYF,TGTGCCAGCAGCCAAGATCGGATGGCGGGGGGGTTCCACGAGCAGTACTTC,TRBD2,TRBJ2-7,TRBV3-1,-